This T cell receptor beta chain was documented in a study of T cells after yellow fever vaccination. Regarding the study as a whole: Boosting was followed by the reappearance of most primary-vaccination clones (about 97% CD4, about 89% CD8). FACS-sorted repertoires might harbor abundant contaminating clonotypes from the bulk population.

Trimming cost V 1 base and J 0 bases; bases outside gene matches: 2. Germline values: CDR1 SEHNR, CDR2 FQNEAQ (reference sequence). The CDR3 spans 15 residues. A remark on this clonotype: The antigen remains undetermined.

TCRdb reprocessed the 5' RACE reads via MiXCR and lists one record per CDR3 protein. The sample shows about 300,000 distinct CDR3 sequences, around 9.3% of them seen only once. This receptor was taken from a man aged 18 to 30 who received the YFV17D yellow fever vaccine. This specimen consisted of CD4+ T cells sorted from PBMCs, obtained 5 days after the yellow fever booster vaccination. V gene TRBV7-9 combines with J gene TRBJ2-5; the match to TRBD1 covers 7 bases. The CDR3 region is CASSLGDRDQETQYF. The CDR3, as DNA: TGTGCCAGCAGCTTAGGTGACAGGGACCAAGAGACCCAGTACTTC.